This TCR beta chain was retrieved from a study of CD8 T cells in Susac syndrome. Study observations and caveats: The study's TCR sequencing and HLA analysis covered a relatively small number of individuals, and the study acknowledged this.

The V and J ends lost 7 bases and 4 bases respectively, with 14 bases between them. CDR3 length equals 14 residues. Per the germline V gene, CDR1 is SNHLY and CDR2 is FYNNEI. Sequencing targeted TCR beta in blood CD8+ and CD4+ T cells. Roughly 0.45 to 1 ug RNA was reverse transcribed with random hexamers. Amplification of the TCR beta CDR3 was carried out by immunoSEQ multiplex PCR, which spanned a total of 54 Vbeta and 13 Jbeta segments. From the immunoSEQ multiplex PCR reads, TCRdb called clonotypes with MiXCR, one entry per CDR3 protein. Among some 120,000 distinct CDR3 sequences, approximately 90% were seen once, and the ten largest hold roughly 0.12%. To note about this clonotype: Its cognate antigen is unknown.

The source of this sequence is a human donor in good health. Sample: CD8+ T cells from PBMCs. The chain joins TRBV2 to TRBJ1-5, with a weak D call TRBD1 (5 bases). As DNA, the CDR3 is TGTGCCAGCATTTCGGGGCTCAATAATCAGCCCCAGCATTTT. It yields the protein CASISGLNNQPQHF.